One and the same sample provided the 5 T cell receptor beta chains below, sequenced in a study of T cell repertoires in cytomegalovirus infection. The antigens of these receptors remain unknown. MiXCR, run by TCRdb on the reads, gives a single entry per CDR3 protein. The table lists 450,000 to 600,000 distinct CDR3 sequences, 30% to 40% of them singletons, with 15% to 20% in the top ten. The source material was cultured PBMCs, sampled from culture after CMV antigen stimulation. These receptors all stem from a human donor in good health (CMV status not recorded). Some clones in this sample may be carry-over from other donors' samples.

This clonotype was counted between two and nine times. The rearrangement uses TRBV12-3 or TRBV12-4 and TRBJ2-3, with 11 bases fitting TRBD2. The CDR3 covers 16 residues. V gave up 2 bases and J gave up 4 bases; unmatched junction bases: 5. The CDR3 bases are TGTGCCAGCAGTTTATTTGGTAGCGGGAGGGCAGATACGCAGTATTTT. Translating gives CASSLFGSGRADTQYF.

The genes are TRBV10-3 and TRBJ2-7; 11 bases line up with TRBD2. The CDR3 is 16 residues long. Losses at the gene ends were 11 bases for V and 4 bases for J; bases not matched to a gene: 16. The germline gives CDR1 ENHRY, CDR2 SYGVKD. The CDR3 is CASGTSGSLSGYEQYV. The CDR3 DNA is TGTGCCTCCGGGACTAGCGGTTCTCTGTCGGGGTACGAGCAGTACGTC.

The V call is TRBV28, the J call TRBJ1-2, with D unresolved. The CDR3 has 14 amino acids. Per germline, CDR1 MDHEN and CDR2 SYDVKM. V lost 6 bases to trimming and J lost 2 bases, with 13 bases between them. The CDR3 sequence: CASSPPSGNYGYTF. CDR3 DNA sequence: TGTGCCAGCAGCCCCCCTTCCGGGAACTATGGCTACACCTTC.

The V and J genes are TRBV7-3 and TRBJ1-1, with no clear D. CDR1 and CDR2 from the germline V gene are SGHTA and FQGTGA. This CDR3 spans 15 amino acids. V was shortened by 1 base and J by 1 base, with 10 bases between the two germline ends. CDR3 nucleotides: TGTGCCAGCAGCTTAAATAGGCTGGGGAACACTGAAGCTTTCTTT. Translating it yields CASSLNRLGNTEAFF.

The rearrangement joins TRBV12-3 or TRBV12-4 to TRBJ2-1, with 7 nucleotides matching TRBD2. This CDR3 is 17 amino acids long. J gave up 0 bases and V 4 bases, and 9 bases lay outside the gene matches. DNA for the CDR3: TGTGCCAGCAGTTCCTATTGGCGGGAGAGCTCCTACAATGAGCAGTTCTTC. Amino acid sequence: CASSSYWRESSYNEQFF.